Presented here are 3 T cell receptor beta chains from one specimen sequenced in a study of identical twins. TCRdb independently ran MiXCR on the 5' RACE reads; one entry per CDR3 protein. Seen here are around 450,000 distinct CDR3 sequences, 12% to 15% observed once, and the top ten hold around 0.57%. This same sample was also taken into another study, of yellow fever vaccine responses in identical twins.

The sample was CD4+ T cells sorted from blood. These TCRs come from a woman younger than 30 in good health.

This clonotype turned up a few times. V and J are TRBV4-2 and TRBJ2-1; 10 bases are a match to TRBD2. The CDR3 length is 16 residues. Trimming cost V 4 bases and J 7 bases; bases outside gene matches: 10. Germline lookup yields CDR1 LGHNA and CDR2 YNFKEQ. The CDR3, as DNA: TGTGCCAGCAGCCGTCTAGGGACTAGCGTAGGGAATGAGCAGTTCTTC. It codes for CASSRLGTSVGNEQFF.

This clonotype was observed once. At one end the junction does not follow the germline gene, possibly because of a read error. The rearrangement joins TRBV6-5 to TRBJ2-4, with TRBD1 matching 7 bases. The germline V gene encodes CDR1 MNHEY and CDR2 SVGAGI. The CDR3 is made up of 10 amino acids. The CDR3 sequence: CASSTLDRFF. The DNA for the CDR3 is TGTGCCAGCAGTACACTGGACAGGTTCTTC.

The rearrangement uses TRBV5-1 and TRBJ2-5; TRBD1 aligns across 8 bases. The CDR3 has 16 residues. Germline values: CDR1 SGHRS, CDR2 YFSETQ. Trimming cost V 0 bases and J 5 bases; bases outside gene matches: 9. DNA for the CDR3: TGCGCCAGCAGCTTGGTAGGGAGGACAGGGTCGGAGACCCAGTACTTC. Amino acids: CASSLVGRTGSETQYF.